A selection of T cell receptor beta chains follows, all from one sample in a study of blood T cell repertoires in COVID-19. TCRdb's table, derived via immunoSEQ multiplex PCR, lists solely in-frame clones and lacks some. The sample has about 48,000 clones; approximately 87% are singletons. The sequenced sample consisted of peripheral blood. Receptors were obtained from a human donor in a cohort sampled during active COVID-19. Both conserved end residues are part of each CDR3. A D gene is named only where the DNA matches it firmly. Clone size appears in some rows only: once, few, many, or a class for an expanded clone.

j_call	clone_size	v_call	d_call	cdr3_nt	cdr3_aa
TRBJ1-1	NA	TRBV29-1	TRBD1	TGCAGCGTTGCGAGGACAGGGACTAACACTGAAGCTTTCTTT	CSVARTGTNTEAFF
TRBJ2-7	NA	TRBV7-2	TRBD1	TGTGCCAGCAGCTTAGCCCGGGACAGGCCCTACGAGCAGTACTTC	CASSLARDRPYEQYF
TRBJ2-7	NA	TRBV10-1	NA	TGCGCCAGCAGTCTGGACAGAGCAACCTACGAGCAGTACTTC	CASSLDRATYEQYF
TRBJ2-3	NA	TRBV3-1/TRBV3-2	TRBD1	TGTGCCAGCAGCCCGACAGGGGATACGCAGTATTTT	CASSPTGDTQYF
TRBJ1-1	NA	TRBV5-8	NA	TGTGCCAGCAGCCTTCGGTGGGGAGGAACGTACACTGAAGCTTTCTTT	CASSLRWGGTYTEAFF
TRBJ2-5	NA	TRBV9	NA	TGTGCCAGCAGCACACAAGTACAAGAGACCCAGTACTTC	CASSTQVQETQYF
TRBJ2-1	NA	TRBV4-2	NA	TGTGCCAGCAGCCAAGAAACGGGAAATACTTACAATGAGCAGTTCTTC	CASSQETGNTYNEQFF
TRBJ1-2	NA	TRBV5-6	NA	TGTGCCAGCAGCTTACGGGGGGCAGGTGGCTACACCTTC	CASSLRGAGGYTF
TRBJ1-3	NA	TRBV7-2	NA	TGTGCCAGCAGCTTAACCGGAGTTAAAACTGGAAACACCATATATTTT	CASSLTGVKTGNTIYF
TRBJ2-2	NA	TRBV10-2	NA	TGCGCCAGCAGTGAGCTCCTAGCTGCCGGGGAGCTGTTTTTT	CASSELLAAGELFF
TRBJ2-1	NA	TRBV9	TRBD2	TGTGCCAGCAGCGGCTTCGGGACTACTAGCTCCAATGAGCAGTTCTTC	CASSGFGTTSSNEQFF
TRBJ2-7	once	TRBV19	TRBD1	TGTGCCAGTAGGGACAGGGGAACTCTTAGCGAGCAGTACTTC	CASRDRGTLSEQYF
TRBJ1-6	NA	TRBV10-2	TRBD1	TGCGCCAGCAGCGAGCTTGGGACAGAAAGGAATTCACCCCTCCACTTT	CASSELGTERNSPLHF
TRBJ2-3	NA	TRBV11-2	TRBD1	TGTGCCAGCAGCTTAGGTGGGACAGGGTATAGAGATACGCAGTATTTT	CASSLGGTGYRDTQYF
TRBJ1-1	NA	TRBV28	TRBD1	TGTGCCAGCAGCCTACAGGGGCCCACTGAAGCTTTCTTT	CASSLQGPTEAFF
TRBJ2-1	NA	TRBV14	TRBD2	TGTGCCAGCAGCACTAGCGCAAGCTCCTACAATGAGCAGTTCTTC	CASSTSASSYNEQFF
TRBJ2-7	NA	TRBV19	TRBD2	TGTGCCAGTAGTTTACGGGGGGGCCTCGAGCAGTACTTC	CASSLRGGLEQYF
TRBJ1-4	NA	TRBV5-8	NA	TGTGCCAGCAGCTTTGGACAGCAGCTACTCAATGAAAAACTGTTTTTT	CASSFGQQLLNEKLFF
TRBJ2-7	NA	TRBV11-2	NA	TGTGCCAGCAGCTTAGAAGCTTCTGGGCCCACCTACGAGCAGTACTTC	CASSLEASGPTYEQYF
TRBJ2-3	NA	TRBV6-5	TRBD2	TGTGCCAGCACGAGAAGAGCGGGAGAAGCAGATACGCAGTATTTT	CASTRRAGEADTQYF
TRBJ2-7	NA	TRBV2	NA	TGTGCCAGCAGTGAAAGCACGCCTGCTGCCTACGAGCAGTACTTC	CASSESTPAAYEQYF
TRBJ2-3	NA	TRBV20-1	NA	TGCAGCCCTAACACGCAGTATTTT	CSPNTQYF
TRBJ1-1	few	TRBV27	NA	TGTGCCAGCAGTTCCCCGACAGGACCAGCTTTCTTT	CASSSPTGPAFF
TRBJ1-1	NA	TRBV28	NA	TGTGCCAGCAGACATGGACAGAACACTGAAGCTTTCTTT	CASRHGQNTEAFF
TRBJ1-5	few	TRBV25-1	TRBD1	TGTGCCAGCAGTGGGGGACAGGGGGTCCAGCCCCAGCATTTT	CASSGGQGVQPQHF
TRBJ2-1	NA	TRBV5-1	TRBD2	TGCGCCAGCAGCCTGGAGACTAGCGGATACTACAATGAGCAGTTCTTC	CASSLETSGYYNEQFF